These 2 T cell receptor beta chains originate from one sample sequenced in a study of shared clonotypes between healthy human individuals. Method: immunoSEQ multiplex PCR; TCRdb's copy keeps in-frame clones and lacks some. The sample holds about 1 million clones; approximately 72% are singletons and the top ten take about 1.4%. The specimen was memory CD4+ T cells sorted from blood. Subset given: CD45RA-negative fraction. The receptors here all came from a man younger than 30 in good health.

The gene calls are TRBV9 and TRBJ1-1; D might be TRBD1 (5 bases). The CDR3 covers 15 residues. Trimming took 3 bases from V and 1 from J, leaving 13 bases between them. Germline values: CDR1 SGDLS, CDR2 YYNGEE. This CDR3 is CASSARGMGNTEAFF. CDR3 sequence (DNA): TGTGCCAGCAGCGCGAGGGGTATGGGGAACACTGAAGCTTTCTTT.

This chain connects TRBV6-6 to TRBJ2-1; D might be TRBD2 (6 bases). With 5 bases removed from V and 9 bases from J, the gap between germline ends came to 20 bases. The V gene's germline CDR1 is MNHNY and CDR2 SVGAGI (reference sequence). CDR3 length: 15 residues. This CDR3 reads CASSRLVAQAGEQFF. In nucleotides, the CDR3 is TGTGCCAGCAGTCGCCTAGTAGCCCAAGCGGGTGAGCAGTTCTTC.